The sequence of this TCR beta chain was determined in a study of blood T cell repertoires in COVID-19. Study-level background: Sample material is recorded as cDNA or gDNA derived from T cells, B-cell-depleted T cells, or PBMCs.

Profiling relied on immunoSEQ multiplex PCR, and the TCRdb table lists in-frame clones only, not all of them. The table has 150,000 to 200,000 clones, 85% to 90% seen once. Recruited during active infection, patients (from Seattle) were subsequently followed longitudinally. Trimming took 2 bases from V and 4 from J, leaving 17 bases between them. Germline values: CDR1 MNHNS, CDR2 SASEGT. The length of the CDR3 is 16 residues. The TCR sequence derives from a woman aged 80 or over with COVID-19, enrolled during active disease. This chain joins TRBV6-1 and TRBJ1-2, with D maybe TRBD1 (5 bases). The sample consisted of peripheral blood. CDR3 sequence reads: CASSEIGVGGSYGYTF. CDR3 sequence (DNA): TGTGCCAGCAGTGAAATTGGAGTCGGGGGAAGCTATGGCTACACCTTC.